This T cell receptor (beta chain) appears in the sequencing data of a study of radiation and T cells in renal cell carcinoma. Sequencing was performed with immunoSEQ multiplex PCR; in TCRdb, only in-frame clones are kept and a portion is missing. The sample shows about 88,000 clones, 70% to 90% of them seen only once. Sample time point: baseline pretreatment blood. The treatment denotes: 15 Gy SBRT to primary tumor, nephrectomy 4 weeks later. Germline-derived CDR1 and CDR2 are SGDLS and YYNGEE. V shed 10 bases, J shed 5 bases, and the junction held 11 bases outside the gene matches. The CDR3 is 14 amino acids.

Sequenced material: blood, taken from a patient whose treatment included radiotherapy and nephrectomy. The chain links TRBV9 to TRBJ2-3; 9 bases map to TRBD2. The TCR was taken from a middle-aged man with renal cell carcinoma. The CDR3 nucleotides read TGTGCCGGTAGCGGGAGACCACAGGGAGATACGCAGTATTTT. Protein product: CAGSGRPQGDTQYF.